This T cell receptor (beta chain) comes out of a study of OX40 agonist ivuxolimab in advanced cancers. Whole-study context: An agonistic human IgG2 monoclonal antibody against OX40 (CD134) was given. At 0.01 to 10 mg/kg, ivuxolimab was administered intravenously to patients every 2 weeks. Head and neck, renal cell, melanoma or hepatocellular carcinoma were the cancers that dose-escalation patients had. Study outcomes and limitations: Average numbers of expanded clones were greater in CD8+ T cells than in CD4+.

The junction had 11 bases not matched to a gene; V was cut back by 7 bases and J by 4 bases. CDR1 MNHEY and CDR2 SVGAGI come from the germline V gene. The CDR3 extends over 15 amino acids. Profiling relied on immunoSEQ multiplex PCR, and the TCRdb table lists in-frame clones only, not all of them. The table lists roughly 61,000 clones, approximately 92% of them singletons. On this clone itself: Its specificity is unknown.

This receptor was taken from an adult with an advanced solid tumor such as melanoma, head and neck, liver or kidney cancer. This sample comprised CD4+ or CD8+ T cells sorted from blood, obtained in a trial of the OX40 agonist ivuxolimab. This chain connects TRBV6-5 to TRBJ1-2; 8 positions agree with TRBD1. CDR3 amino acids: CASTLTGGIGYGYTF. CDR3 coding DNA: TGTGCCAGCACTCTAACAGGGGGGATAGGCTATGGCTACACCTTC.